This note documents a single T cell receptor beta chain sequence. The sample belongs to a study of shared clonotypes between healthy human individuals. At the level of the study: Donor composition was a couple of women and three men, aged 18 to 49.

Donors, healthy HIV-negative adults, lacked recent acute infections or vaccinations. Donors were Caucasian adults residing in Nashville, Tennessee, USA. CDR1 is KGHSH, CDR2 LQKENI, per germline. After removal of 3 bases from V and 4 bases from J, the junction contained 10 bases not matched to a gene. CDR3 size: 16 residues. Researchers ran the assay at a deep level. Profiled with immunoSEQ multiplex PCR; TCRdb holds only in-frame clones, not every one. This table holds fewer than 700,000 clones, around 80% found once. Source material: PBMCs. The V gene is TRBV18, the J gene TRBJ2-5, with TRBD1 matching 8 bases. The TCR sequence derives from a middle-aged woman in good health. Some clones in this sample may be carry-over from other donors' samples. The CDR3 protein is CASSPRTGMLAETQYF. Here the CDR3 DNA reads TGTGCCAGCTCACCCAGGACAGGGATGTTAGCAGAGACCCAGTACTTC.